The present T cell receptor (beta chain) was sequenced within a study of human CD8 memory T cell subsets. This clonotype is identified as large from frequency. The antigen remains unidentified. Notes on the study in general: Effector memory cells lacked the similarly high diversity that stem-like memory and precursor exhausted T cells had.

The CDR3 is 16 amino acids. In germline, CDR1 is SQVTM, CDR2 ANQGSEA. The TCR beta sequencing libraries came from UMI-labeled 5' RACE. Following a re-call of the 5' RACE reads, TCRdb has one entry per CDR3 protein and lacks DNA. This listing includes about 11,000 distinct CDR3 sequences. The TCR was taken from a human donor in good health. The sequencing sample was made of CD8+ stem-like memory T cells (TSCM and TCM) sorted from PBMCs. Subset described: stem-like memory CD8 T cells (TSTEM), CCR7+ PD-1- TIGIT-. The gene calls are TRBV29-1 and TRBJ2-5; there is no DNA to check the TCRdb D call of TRBD2. The CDR3 is CSVEGDTGGIKETQYF.